The T cell receptor beta chain described here comes from a study of blood T cell repertoires in COVID-19. Original methodology: Scientists estimated how many nucleated cells there were by amplifying reference gene primers. Sequencing was performed with immunoSEQ multiplex PCR; in TCRdb, only in-frame clones are kept and a portion is missing. For V, J and clone size, that table is used; D and trimming come from the DNA. The data show 150,000 to 200,000 clones, about 85% seen once. The germline V and J ends were trimmed by 7 bases and 0 bases, with 10 bases remaining between them. The germline gives CDR1 MNHEY, CDR2 SVGAGI. This CDR3 is built from 13 residues.

This receptor was taken from a man aged 65 to 85 who had recovered from COVID-19. V usage is TRBV6-5 and J usage is TRBJ2-7; D unresolved. The specimen sequenced was peripheral blood. CDR3 amino acids: CASTKADSYEQYF. As DNA, the CDR3 is TGTGCCAGCACGAAGGCGGACTCCTACGAGCAGTACTTC.